The present T cell receptor (beta chain) was sequenced within a study of T cell responses to AZD1222 COVID-19 vaccine. Trimming pared 0 bases from V and 1 base from J, leaving 4 bases between. CDR1 and CDR2 (germline): SGHRS, YFSETQ. This CDR3 contains 14 residues. Produced via immunoSEQ multiplex PCR; TCRdb's table is partial and in-frame only. The table lists 150,000 or so clones, about 91% of them singletons, with 3% to 4% in the top ten. In the case of this clone: The identical CDR3 is also encoded by other nucleotide sequences in the sample.

The clonotype originates from an adult in good health. J is TRBJ2-2 and V is TRBV5-1; D is unresolved. This sample comprised peripheral blood, obtained on day 0 of MenACWY control vaccination. This chain's CDR3 is CASSLGGNTGELFF. CDR3 bases: TGCGCCAGCAGCTTGGGGGGGAACACCGGGGAGCTGTTTTTT.